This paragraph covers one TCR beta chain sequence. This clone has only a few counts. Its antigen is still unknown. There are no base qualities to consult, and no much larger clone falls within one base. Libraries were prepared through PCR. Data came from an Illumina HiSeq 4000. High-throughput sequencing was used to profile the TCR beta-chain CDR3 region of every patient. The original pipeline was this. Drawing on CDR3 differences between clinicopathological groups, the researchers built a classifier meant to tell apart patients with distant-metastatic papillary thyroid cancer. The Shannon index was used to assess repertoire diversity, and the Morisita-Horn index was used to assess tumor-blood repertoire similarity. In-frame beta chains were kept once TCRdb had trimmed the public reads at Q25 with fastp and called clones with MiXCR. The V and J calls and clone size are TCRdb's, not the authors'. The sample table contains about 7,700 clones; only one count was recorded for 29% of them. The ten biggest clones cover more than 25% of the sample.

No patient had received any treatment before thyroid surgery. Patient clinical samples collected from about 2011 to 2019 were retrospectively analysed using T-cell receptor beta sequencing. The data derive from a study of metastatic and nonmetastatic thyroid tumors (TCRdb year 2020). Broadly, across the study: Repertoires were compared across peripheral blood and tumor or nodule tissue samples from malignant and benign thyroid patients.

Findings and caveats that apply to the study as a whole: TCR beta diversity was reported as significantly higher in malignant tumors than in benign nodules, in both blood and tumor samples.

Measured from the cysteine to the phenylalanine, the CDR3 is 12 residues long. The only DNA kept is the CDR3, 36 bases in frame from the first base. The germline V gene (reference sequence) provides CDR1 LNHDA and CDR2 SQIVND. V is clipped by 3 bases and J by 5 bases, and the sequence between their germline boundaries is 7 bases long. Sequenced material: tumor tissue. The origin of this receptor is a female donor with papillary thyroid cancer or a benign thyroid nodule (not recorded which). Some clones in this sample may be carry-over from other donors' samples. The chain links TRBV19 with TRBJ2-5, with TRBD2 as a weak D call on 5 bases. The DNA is TGTGCCAGTAGTATCGGCGGGGAGACCCAGTACTTC. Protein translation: CASSIGGETQYF.